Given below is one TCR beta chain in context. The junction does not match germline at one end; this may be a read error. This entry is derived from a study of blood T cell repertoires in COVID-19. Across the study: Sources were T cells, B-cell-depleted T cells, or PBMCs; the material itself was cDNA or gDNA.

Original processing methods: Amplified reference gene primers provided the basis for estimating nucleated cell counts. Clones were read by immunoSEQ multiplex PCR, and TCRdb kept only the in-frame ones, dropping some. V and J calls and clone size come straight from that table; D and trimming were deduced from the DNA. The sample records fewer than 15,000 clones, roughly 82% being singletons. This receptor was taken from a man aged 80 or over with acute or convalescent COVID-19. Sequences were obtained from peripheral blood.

The CDR3 DNA is TGTGCCACCAGTGACCCGGGACAGGGGTTAGTCTTC. It codes for CATSDPGQGLVF. The chain is built from TRBV24-1 and TRBJ2-1; 10 nucleotides match TRBD1. The CDR3 spans 12 residues. Germline V gene lookup returns CDR1 KGHDR and CDR2 SFDVKD.